Given below is one T cell receptor beta chain in context. Profiled with immunoSEQ multiplex PCR; TCRdb holds only in-frame clones, not every one. Of 85,000 to 95,000 clones detected, about four fifths appear once; the ten largest clones hold roughly 9.8%. These data are taken from a study of control samples from healthy donors and cancer patients. V gave up 1 base and J gave up 3 bases, with 10 bases separating them. The CDR3 length is 14 residues. Germline V gene data show CDR1 as SGHDN and CDR2 as FVKESK. This chain connects TRBV14 to TRBJ2-7; the D call may be TRBD1 or TRBD2 (5 bases each). The receptor was derived from a woman aged 60-75 years in good health. The sequencing input was blood. The CDR3 DNA sequence: TGTGCCAGCAGCCAAGGTGGGACGTTCTACGAGCAGTACTTC. It yields the protein CASSQGGTFYEQYF.